The entry below gives a single T cell receptor beta chain sequence along with its context. With V trimmed by 10 bases and J by 4 bases, 9 bases remained unmatched. Germline values: CDR1 ENHRY, CDR2 SYGVKD. The CDR3 loop spans 14 amino acids. The data were taken from a study of early T cells in non-severe SARS-CoV-2 infection. Individual cDNA molecules received unique molecular identifiers during library preparation. TCRdb redid the calling of the 5' RACE reads with MiXCR, one entry per CDR3 protein. The sample holds about 83,000 distinct CDR3 sequences, about 14% seen once. Sequenced input: whole blood. V usage is TRBV10-3 and J usage is TRBJ2-5; 10 bases fit TRBD2. This receptor was identified in an adult who was a healthcare worker with PCR-confirmed SARS-CoV-2 infection or an uninfected control (not recorded which). The DNA for the CDR3 is TGTGCCACCGGTGGAATAGCGGGGGGAGAGACCCAGTACTTC. The encoded protein is CATGGIAGGETQYF.